Listed below are T cell receptor beta chains from one sample, sequenced in a study of a mutant IDH1 vaccine in newly diagnosed glioma. The repertoire was sequenced with immunoSEQ multiplex PCR; TCRdb's copy has only in-frame clones and lacks some. The repertoire holds some 71,000 clones, with around 86% as singletons. These receptors lack a known antigen. The sequencing here drew on PBMCs, taken from a glioma patient whose treatment included an IDH1 peptide vaccine. The receptors originated from a man aged 25-45 years with glioma. Each CDR3 is given with its conserved first and last residue. D genes are given only for firm matches. Expanded clones are given a class, and other clones once, few, many or no size at all.

D,V,J,size,CDR3,DNA
NA,TRBV2,TRBJ1-5,NA,CASNPERGNQPQHF,TGTGCCAGCAATCCCGAGAGGGGTAATCAGCCCCAGCATTTT
TRBD1,TRBV5-1,TRBJ1-3,few,CASSLEGTGGNTIYF,TGCGCCAGCAGCTTGGAGGGGACAGGGGGAAACACCATATATTTT
NA,TRBV29-1,TRBJ1-1,NA,CSVETGERTEAFF,TGCAGCGTTGAAACGGGGGAGCGCACTGAAGCTTTCTTT
TRBD2,TRBV4-2,TRBJ2-2,NA,CASSQLADLTGELFF,TGTGCCAGCAGCCAACTAGCGGACCTTACCGGGGAGCTGTTTTTT
NA,TRBV4-3,TRBJ2-4,once,CASSQDSGGLAGNIQYF,TGCGCCAGCAGCCAAGATTCAGGGGGGCTAGCGGGAAACATTCAGTACTTC
NA,TRBV4-1,TRBJ1-3,NA,CASSQGGGSGNTIYF,TGCGCCAGCAGCCAAGGGGGAGGCTCTGGAAACACCATATATTTT
NA,TRBV5-1,TRBJ1-1,NA,CASSPPGQQNTEAFF,TGCGCCAGCAGCCCCCCCGGACAGCAGAACACTGAAGCTTTCTTT
NA,TRBV7-7,TRBJ2-7,NA,CASSIGVAYEQYF,TGTGCCAGCAGCATAGGGGTGGCCTACGAGCAGTACTTC
NA,TRBV9,TRBJ2-3,NA,CASSAGRTDTQYF,TGTGCCAGCAGTGCAGGGCGTACAGATACGCAGTATTTT
NA,TRBV28,TRBJ2-7,NA,CASSLPGGGDYEQYF,TGTGCCAGCAGTTTGCCGGGTGGGGGTGACTACGAGCAGTACTTC
TRBD2,TRBV30,TRBJ2-7,once,CAYSPGLAAYYEQYF,TGTGCCTACTCGCCGGGACTAGCGGCCTACTACGAGCAGTACTTC
NA,TRBV6-1,TRBJ2-3,NA,CASTNDRDTDTQYF,TGTGCCAGCACTAACGACAGAGACACAGATACGCAGTATTTT
TRBD2,TRBV5-1,TRBJ2-5,NA,CASSLAQTGGARETQYF,TGCGCCAGCAGCTTGGCCCAAACGGGAGGGGCTCGGGAGACCCAGTACTTC
NA,TRBV6-5,TRBJ2-7,NA,CASSYSASSSYEQYF,TGTGCCAGCAGTTACTCGGCTTCTAGCTCCTACGAGCAGTACTTC
NA,TRBV28,TRBJ2-7,NA,CASKGDSTYEQYF,TGTGCCAGCAAGGGGGATTCCACCTACGAGCAGTACTTC
NA,TRBV9,TRBJ2-3,NA,CASSVLIRSTDTQYF,TGTGCCAGCAGCGTGCTAATTCGAAGCACAGATACGCAGTATTTT
NA,TRBV7-9,TRBJ2-5,once,CASSSHMWDFQETQYF,TGTGCCAGCAGCTCCCATATGTGGGATTTCCAAGAGACCCAGTACTTC